A selection of T cell receptor beta chains follows, all from one sample in a study of shared clonotypes between healthy human individuals. TCRdb's copy holds only in-frame clones and misses some; the assay was immunoSEQ multiplex PCR. The data show 2 million to 3 million clones, roughly 93% seen once. Sequenced material: naive CD4+ T cells from PBMCs. The receptors stem from a young man in good health. Some clones in this sample may be carry-over from other donors' samples. CDR3s include the opening cysteine and the closing phenylalanine or tryptophan. The order of the fields is V gene, clone size, D gene, J gene, CDR3 DNA, CDR3 protein. The D gene is left open where the match is weak. Clone size is not always given. Where it is, it says once, few, many or a class for expanded clones.

>TRBV28|once|TRBD1|TRBJ2-4
TGTGCCAGCAGTTTGGGACAGGACCTTGGGATTCAGTACTTC
CASSLGQDLGIQYF
>TRBV5-1|-|-|TRBJ2-1
TGCGCCAGCAGCTTGGGCAGGTTCAATGAGCAGTTCTTC
CASSLGRFNEQFF
>TRBV4-2|-|TRBD2|TRBJ2-2
TGTGCCAGCAGCCAAGATCCGGGGATAGCGGGAAGCACCGGGGAGCTGTTTTTT
CASSQDPGIAGSTGELFF
>TRBV28|-|-|TRBJ2-3
TGTGCCAGCAGTTTCTTCCCAGATACGCAGTATTTT
CASSFFPDTQYF
>TRBV5-1|-|TRBD2|TRBJ2-3
TGCGCCAGCAGCGCCAGCGGGATAACAGATACGCAGTATTTT
CASSASGITDTQYF
>TRBV28|-|TRBD1|TRBJ2-2
TGTGCCAGCAGTCAACAGGGGGCCGGGGAGCTGTTTTTT
CASSQQGAGELFF
>TRBV5-1|-|TRBD1|TRBJ1-2
TGCGCCAGCAGCACACAGGGGGGCTCGAGCTACACCTTC
CASSTQGGSSYTF
>TRBV4-3|-|-|TRBJ2-4
TGCGCCAGCAGCCAAGTTCAGGGCCTAAGAAACATTCAGTACTTC
CASSQVQGLRNIQYF
>TRBV7-7|-|TRBD1|TRBJ2-5
TGTGCCAGCAGCCCGGGACAGGGGGCCAATCCTCCCCAGACCCAGTACTTC
CASSPGQGANPPQTQYF
>TRBV28|-|-|TRBJ2-1
TGTGCCAGCAGTTTGGTACTACCGAGCTCCTACAATGAGCAGTTCTTC
CASSLVLPSSYNEQFF
>TRBV7-3|-|-|TRBJ2-5
TGTGCCAGCAGCGGGCGGGCTCAAGAGACCCAGTACTTC
CASSGRAQETQYF
>TRBV18|-|-|TRBJ1-5
TGTGCCAGCTCACCCGAGCATTTGTGGGTTCAGCCCCAGCATTTT
CASSPEHLWVQPQHF
>TRBV6-6|once|TRBD1|TRBJ2-1
TGTGCCACTCGCACAGGGGGCACAAATGAGCAGTTCTTC
CATRTGGTNEQFF
>TRBV6-6|-|-|TRBJ1-2
TGTGCCAGCAGTTACTCTGAGTTTAACTATGGCTACACCTTC
CASSYSEFNYGYTF